This is a list of T cell receptor beta chains from one sample in a study of blood T cell repertoires in COVID-19. The method was immunoSEQ multiplex PCR; TCRdb's version includes in-frame clones alone and lacks a portion of them. The sample has about 55,000 clones, 65% to 90% seen once. The source material was peripheral blood. The receptor set was obtained from a human donor in a cohort sampled during active COVID-19. The CDR3 runs from the conserved cysteine through the conserved F or W. D genes are given only for firm matches. Not every row has a clone size; where given, it reads once, few, many or a size class.

-,TRBJ1-5,TRBV7-9,-,CASSLLGADQPQHF,TGTGCCAGCAGCCTTCTGGGGGCCGATCAGCCCCAGCATTTT
-,TRBJ1-3,TRBV6-2/TRBV6-3,TRBD1,CASSSGTGSGNTIYF,TGTGCCAGCAGTTCCGGGACAGGGTCTGGAAACACCATATATTTT
-,TRBJ2-1,TRBV5-1,TRBD2,CASSLGGSGSFNEQFF,TGCGCCAGCAGCTTGGGAGGTAGCGGGAGTTTTAATGAGCAGTTCTTC
few,TRBJ1-3,TRBV19,TRBD1,CASSTGTVYSGNTIYF,TGTGCCAGTAGTACCGGGACAGTCTACTCTGGAAACACCATATATTTT
-,TRBJ2-3,TRBV11-2,TRBD2,CASRRLTSGKRIDTQYF,TGTGCCAGCAGAAGACTGACTAGCGGGAAGAGGATAGATACGCAGTATTTT
-,TRBJ2-7,TRBV7-2,-,CASSFLSGSSYEQYF,TGTGCCAGCAGCTTTCTAAGCGGAAGCTCCTACGAGCAGTACTTC
-,TRBJ2-7,TRBV10-3,TRBD2,CAISESGGLAGGLNEQYF,TGTGCCATCAGTGAGTCGGGGGGACTAGCGGGAGGGCTGAACGAGCAGTACTTC
once,TRBJ1-2,TRBV28,TRBD1,CASSLWTGVYGYTF,TGTGCCAGCAGTTTATGGACAGGGGTCTATGGCTACACCTTC
-,TRBJ1-6,TRBV11-1,-,CASSLAGLKLGYNSPLHF,TGTGCCAGCAGCTTAGCCGGACTAAAGCTTGGGTATAATTCACCCCTCCACTTT
-,TRBJ2-1,TRBV9,-,CASTPREGGTNNEQFF,TGTGCCAGCACCCCAAGGGAGGGGGGGACCAACAATGAGCAGTTCTTC
-,TRBJ2-2,TRBV19,TRBD2,CASSRSSGSNTGELFF,TGTGCCAGTAGTCGATCTAGCGGGTCGAACACCGGGGAGCTGTTTTTT
-,TRBJ1-1,TRBV13,TRBD1,CASSLKGRGTANTEAFF,TGTGCCAGCAGCTTAAAGGGTCGGGGGACAGCTAACACTGAAGCTTTCTTT
-,TRBJ2-5,TRBV5-1,TRBD2,CASSLSGGLGETQYF,TGCGCCAGCAGCTTGTCGGGGGGACTGGGGGAGACCCAGTACTTC
-,TRBJ2-2,TRBV29-1,TRBD1,CSVRQGSANTGELFF,TGCAGCGTTAGACAGGGTTCGGCGAACACCGGGGAGCTGTTTTTT
-,TRBJ2-3,TRBV28,-,CASSRLTVEGTDTQYF,TGTGCCAGCAGTCGACTGACCGTGGAGGGCACAGATACGCAGTATTTT
-,TRBJ1-2,TRBV5-6,-,CASSLTGGYTF,TGTGCCAGCAGCTTGACGGGTGGCTACACCTTC
-,TRBJ1-1,TRBV3-1/TRBV3-2,-,CASSQRGGVTEAFF,TGTGCCAGCAGCCAACGGGGGGGAGTCACTGAAGCTTTCTTT
-,TRBJ2-5,TRBV11-2,-,CASSLELRLAETQYF,TGTGCCAGCAGCTTAGAACTCAGGCTGGCAGAGACCCAGTACTTC
few,TRBJ2-1,TRBV2,TRBD2,CASSDPGTSQYNEQFF,TGTGCCAGCAGTGACCCCGGGACTAGCCAATACAATGAGCAGTTCTTC
few,TRBJ1-3,TRBV2,-,CASSSSGSSGNTIYF,TGTGCCAGCAGCTCCTCGGGGAGCTCTGGAAACACCATATATTTT
-,TRBJ2-7,TRBV28,TRBD1,CASSLSQTGGEQYF,TGTGCCAGCAGTTTATCCCAAACAGGGGGCGAGCAGTACTTC
-,TRBJ1-4,TRBV11-2,TRBD1,CASSQGTGRNEKLFF,TGTGCCAGCAGCCAGGGGACAGGGAGAAATGAAAAACTGTTTTTT
-,TRBJ2-5,TRBV5-1,TRBD2,CASRTMTSQETQYF,TGCGCCAGCAGGACTATGACTAGCCAGGAGACCCAGTACTTC
-,TRBJ2-5,TRBV9,-,CASSVGTREETQYF,TGTGCCAGCAGCGTAGGGACAAGGGAAGAGACCCAGTACTTC
-,TRBJ2-2,TRBV4-3,TRBD2,CASSQEQSGTINTGELFF,TGCGCCAGCAGCCAAGAGCAATCCGGGACTATTAACACCGGGGAGCTGTTTTTT
-,TRBJ2-7,TRBV9,TRBD2,CASSVGRTSETYEQYF,TGTGCCAGCAGCGTAGGGCGGACTAGCGAAACCTACGAGCAGTACTTC
-,TRBJ2-3,TRBV4-3,TRBD2,CASSSGAYLDTQYF,TGCGCCAGCAGCAGCGGGGCCTATCTCGATACGCAGTATTTT
few,TRBJ2-1,TRBV5-1,TRBD1,CASSLRQGNEQFF,TGCGCCAGCAGCTTGCGACAGGGCAATGAGCAGTTCTTC
-,TRBJ2-7,TRBV6-5,-,CASRREAGEQYF,TGTGCCAGCAGGCGGGAAGCAGGCGAGCAGTACTTC
-,TRBJ2-7,TRBV7-8,-,CASSVGLARLYEQYF,TGTGCCAGCAGCGTAGGGCTAGCAAGGCTTTACGAGCAGTACTTC
-,TRBJ1-2,TRBV5-6,-,CASSPDSVGGYTF,TGTGCCAGCAGCCCTGACAGTGTGGGCGGCTACACCTTC
-,TRBJ1-2,TRBV10-3,-,CAIKKPTGDGYTF,TGTGCCATCAAGAAGCCAACAGGCGACGGCTACACCTTC
-,TRBJ1-3,TRBV7-8,-,CASSLSPNTIYF,TGTGCCAGCAGCCTAAGCCCTAACACCATATATTTT
few,TRBJ2-7,TRBV18,-,CASSPERGYEQYF,TGTGCCAGCTCACCTGAAAGGGGATACGAGCAGTACTTC
-,TRBJ2-7,TRBV27,TRBD1,CASSRDRGYEQYF,TGTGCCAGCAGTCGGGACAGGGGCTACGAGCAGTACTTC
-,TRBJ2-7,TRBV19,TRBD1,CASRPRTGTPNEQYF,TGTGCCAGTAGGCCTCGGACAGGGACCCCTAACGAGCAGTACTTC
-,TRBJ1-1,TRBV29-1,-,CSARTALNTEAFF,TGCAGCGCCAGGACAGCATTGAACACTGAAGCTTTCTTT
-,TRBJ2-7,TRBV11-3,-,CASSPTGGAEPYEQYF,TGTGCCAGCAGCCCTACCGGGGGAGCGGAGCCCTACGAGCAGTACTTC
-,TRBJ2-1,TRBV5-6,-,CASSLGGFSNEQFF,TGTGCCAGCAGCTTAGGCGGGTTCAGCAATGAGCAGTTCTTC
-,TRBJ2-7,TRBV5-1,-,CASSLALPSEQYF,TGCGCCAGCAGCTTGGCTCTACCGAGCGAGCAGTACTTC
once,TRBJ2-5,TRBV11-2,TRBD2,CASSERFRAGGRETQYF,TGTGCCAGCAGCGAAAGGTTTCGAGCGGGAGGGCGTGAGACCCAGTACTTC
-,TRBJ1-1,TRBV12-2,-,CASPGAPGHNTEAFF,TGTGCAAGTCCTGGGGCCCCGGGACACAACACTGAAGCTTTCTTT
-,TRBJ2-1,TRBV28,TRBD2,CASSPKGLAKWNEQFF,TGTGCCAGCAGTCCAAAGGGACTAGCAAAGTGGAATGAGCAGTTCTTC
-,TRBJ2-7,TRBV28,-,CASCRRGTDVYEQYF,TGTGCCAGCTGCCGTCGGGGGACAGATGTCTACGAGCAGTACTTC
-,TRBJ1-4,TRBV4-1,TRBD1,CASSQDIGQATNEKLFF,TGCGCCAGCAGCCAAGATATCGGACAGGCAACTAATGAAAAACTGTTTTTT
once,TRBJ2-7,TRBV11-2,TRBD1,CASSSLQGDTSYEQYF,TGTGCCAGCAGCTCTCTCCAGGGGGACACCTCCTACGAGCAGTACTTC
-,TRBJ2-3,TRBV9,-,CASSPRTAPDTQYF,TGTGCCAGCAGCCCCCGGACAGCCCCAGATACGCAGTATTTT
-,TRBJ2-1,TRBV5-1,TRBD2,CASSPSLAGGRNEQFF,TGCGCCAGCAGCCCATCACTAGCGGGAGGACGAAATGAGCAGTTCTTC
-,TRBJ2-1,TRBV13,TRBD2,CASSLRGGEQFF,TGTGCCAGCAGCTTACGGGGGGGTGAGCAGTTCTTC
-,TRBJ1-1,TRBV28,-,CASSLPDTEAFF,TGTGCCAGCAGTCTCCCTGACACTGAAGCTTTCTTT
-,TRBJ2-1,TRBV12-3/TRBV12-4,TRBD1,CASSLVGQHEQFF,TGTGCCAGCAGTTTAGTGGGACAGCATGAGCAGTTCTTC
-,TRBJ2-1,TRBV5-1,-,CASSPFPGVNNEQFF,TGCGCCAGCAGCCCCTTTCCGGGAGTGAATAATGAGCAGTTCTTC